Below, one TCR beta chain is given with its context. This sample was included in a study of identical twins. This CDR3 region has 13 residues. V lost 2 bases and J 7 bases, leaving 11 bases between the germline ends. Unique molecular identifiers were in the cDNA, with template-switch universal primer binding. TCRdb reprocessed the 5' RACE reads with MiXCR, giving one entry per CDR3 protein. The table has around 570,000 distinct CDR3 sequences, roughly 9.9% seen once. Healthy Caucasians supplied all donations. These data are also associated with another study on yellow fever vaccine responses in identical twins.

Input material: PBMCs. V usage is TRBV12-3 or TRBV12-4 and J usage is TRBJ2-5; no clear D. The origin of this receptor is a woman aged 18-29 years in good health. The CDR3 region has the DNA TGTGCCAGCAGTTTACGGAGCCCCGGGACCCAGTACTTC. Translated: CASSLRSPGTQYF.